This TCR beta chain was documented in a study of identical twins. The study, taken as a whole, reports: Weaker excess twin sharing was seen among beta out-of-frame sequences.

cDNA carried unique molecular identifiers, and a universal primer site was added by template switching. In TCRdb, the 5' RACE reads were re-called with MiXCR into one record per CDR3 protein. The data hold some 500,000 distinct CDR3 sequences, with over 12% observed a single time. With respect to this clonotype: Its antigen remains unknown.

The sample was also reused in another study, on yellow fever vaccine responses in identical twins.

The receptor comes from a young woman in good health. Material: CD4+ T cells sorted from blood.

CDR3 nucleotide sequence: TGTGCCAGCAGCCAAGATTACAGGGAAAACACCGGGGAGCTGTTTTTT. Translation: CASSQDYRENTGELFF. The rearrangement links TRBV4-2 to TRBJ2-2, with D perhaps matching TRBD1 (6 bases). V was trimmed by 0 bases and J by 2 bases, leaving 10 bases between them. Per the germline V gene, CDR1 is LGHNA and CDR2 is YNFKEQ. The CDR3 loop spans 16 amino acids.